The subject of this entry is one T cell receptor beta chain. This sample is part of a study of blood T cells in healthy people across ages. The CDR3 is 14 residues long. Germline CDR1 is SGHRS and CDR2 is YFSETQ. Trimming took off 2 bases at V and 1 base at J, with 9 bases between the two ends. Combining a sample-barcoded 5' primer with a J-beta primer mix, a second PCR ran for roughly 7 to 11 cycles. TCRdb reanalysed the 5' RACE reads using MiXCR and keeps one entry per CDR3 protein. Found here are about 1,500,000 distinct CDR3 sequences, 40% to 50% of them singletons; the top ten hold less than 8%. Drawing of peripheral blood yielded 8.5 to 10 milliliters from each donor.

The source of this sequence is a woman aged 18-30 years in good health. Sequencing used blood. The rearrangement links TRBV5-1 to TRBJ1-1, with TRBD1 as a possible D gene (5 bases). The CDR3 loop reads CASSFREPNTEAFF. DNA of the CDR3: TGCGCCAGCAGCTTCAGGGAGCCGAACACTGAAGCTTTCTTT.